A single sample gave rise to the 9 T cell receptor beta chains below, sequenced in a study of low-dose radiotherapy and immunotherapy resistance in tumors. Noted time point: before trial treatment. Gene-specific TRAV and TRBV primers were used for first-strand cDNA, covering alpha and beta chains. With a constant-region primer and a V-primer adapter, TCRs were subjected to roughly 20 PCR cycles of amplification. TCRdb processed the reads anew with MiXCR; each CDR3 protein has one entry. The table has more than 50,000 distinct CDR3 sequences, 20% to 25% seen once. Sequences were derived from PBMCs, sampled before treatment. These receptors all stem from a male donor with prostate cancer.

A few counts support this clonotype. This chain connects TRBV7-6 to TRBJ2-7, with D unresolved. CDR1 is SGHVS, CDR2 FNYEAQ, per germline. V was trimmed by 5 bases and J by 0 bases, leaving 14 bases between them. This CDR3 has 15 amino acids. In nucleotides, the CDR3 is TGTGCCAGCAGCCCAATACCCCTACGCTCCTACGAGCAGTACTTC. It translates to CASSPIPLRSYEQYF.

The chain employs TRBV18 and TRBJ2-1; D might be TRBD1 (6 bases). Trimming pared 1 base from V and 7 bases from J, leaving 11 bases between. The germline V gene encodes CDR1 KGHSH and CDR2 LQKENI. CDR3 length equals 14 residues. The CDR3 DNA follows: TGTGCCAGCTCACCACAAACAGGGCCAAATGAGCAGTTCTTC. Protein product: CASSPQTGPNEQFF.

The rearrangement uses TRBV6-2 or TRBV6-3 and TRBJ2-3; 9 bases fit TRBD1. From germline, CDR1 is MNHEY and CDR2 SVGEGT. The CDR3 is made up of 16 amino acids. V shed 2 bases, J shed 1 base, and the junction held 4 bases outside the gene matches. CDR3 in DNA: TGTGCCAGCAGTTACCTCACAGGGGGCGGCACAGATACGCAGTATTTT. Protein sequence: CASSYLTGGGTDTQYF.

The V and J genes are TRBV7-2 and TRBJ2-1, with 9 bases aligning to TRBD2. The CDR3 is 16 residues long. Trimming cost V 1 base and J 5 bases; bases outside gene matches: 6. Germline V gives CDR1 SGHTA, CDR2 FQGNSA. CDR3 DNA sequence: TGTGCCAGCAGCTTAGGTCTGGCGGGGGGGAACAATGAGCAGTTCTTC. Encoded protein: CASSLGLAGGNNEQFF.

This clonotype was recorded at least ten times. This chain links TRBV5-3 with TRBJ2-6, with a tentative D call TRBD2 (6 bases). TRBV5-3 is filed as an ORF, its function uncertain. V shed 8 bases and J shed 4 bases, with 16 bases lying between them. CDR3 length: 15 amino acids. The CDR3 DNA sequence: TGTGCCAGCAGCCCGGGACTCGCAGGGGCCAACGTCCTGACTTTC. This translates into CASSPGLAGANVLTF.

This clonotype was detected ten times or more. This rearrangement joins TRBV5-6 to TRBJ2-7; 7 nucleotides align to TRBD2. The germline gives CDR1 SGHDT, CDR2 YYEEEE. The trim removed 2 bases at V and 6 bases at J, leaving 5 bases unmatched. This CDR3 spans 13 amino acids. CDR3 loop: CASSLGLVGEQYF. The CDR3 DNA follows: TGTGCCAGCAGCTTAGGACTAGTAGGCGAGCAGTACTTC.

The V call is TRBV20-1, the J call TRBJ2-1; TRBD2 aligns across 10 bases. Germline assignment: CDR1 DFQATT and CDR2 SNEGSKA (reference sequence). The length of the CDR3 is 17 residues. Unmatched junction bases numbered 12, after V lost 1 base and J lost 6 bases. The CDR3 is CSARVRLAGEWANEQFF. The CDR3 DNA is TGCAGTGCTAGAGTAAGGCTAGCGGGAGAGTGGGCCAATGAGCAGTTCTTC.

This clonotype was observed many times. CDR3 in amino acids: CSARGLNEQYF. DNA of the CDR3: TGCAGTGCTAGAGGATTAAACGAGCAGTACTTC. The chain is built from TRBV20-1 and TRBJ2-7; no firm D call. Deletions cut 1 base from V and 5 bases from J, with 6 bases between. The germline V gene has CDR1 DFQATT and CDR2 SNEGSKA (reference sequence). CDR3 length equals 11 residues.

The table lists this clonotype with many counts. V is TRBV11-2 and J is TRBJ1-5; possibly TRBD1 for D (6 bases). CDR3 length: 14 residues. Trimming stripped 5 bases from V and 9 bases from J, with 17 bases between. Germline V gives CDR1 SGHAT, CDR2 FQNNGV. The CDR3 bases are TGTGCCAGCAGCCCGGGGGGGGCGTCCCTGCCCCAGCATTTT. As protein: CASSPGGASLPQHF.